The present TCR beta chain was sequenced within a study of molecular identifiers for immune sequencing clone quantification. V lost 1 base, J lost 5 bases, and 4 bases stayed unmatched. In germline, CDR1 is SGDLS, CDR2 YYNGEE. The CDR3 is 15 residues long. This clonotype was observed many times. Its antigen is as yet unknown. General study findings and limits: In CMV-specific effectors, clones above 20 copies held over 98% of molecules; naive, under 1%.

MiXCR was run by TCRdb on the PCR reads, yielding one entry per CDR3 protein. The data contain about 630,000 distinct CDR3 sequences, 25% of them singletons. V gene TRBV9 combines with J gene TRBJ2-5; TRBD2 matches at 11 bases. The material sequenced was naive CD8+ T cells from blood, with Jurkat cell RNA spiked in. The subset is: FACS-sorted CD8+CD4-CCR7+CD45RA+ naive T cells. The sequence was obtained from a human donor in good health. Some libraries in this study had Jurkat cell RNA spiked in. This CDR3 is CASSVSGTSGETQYF. The DNA for the CDR3 is TGTGCCAGCAGCGTATCCGGGACTAGCGGTGAGACCCAGTACTTC.